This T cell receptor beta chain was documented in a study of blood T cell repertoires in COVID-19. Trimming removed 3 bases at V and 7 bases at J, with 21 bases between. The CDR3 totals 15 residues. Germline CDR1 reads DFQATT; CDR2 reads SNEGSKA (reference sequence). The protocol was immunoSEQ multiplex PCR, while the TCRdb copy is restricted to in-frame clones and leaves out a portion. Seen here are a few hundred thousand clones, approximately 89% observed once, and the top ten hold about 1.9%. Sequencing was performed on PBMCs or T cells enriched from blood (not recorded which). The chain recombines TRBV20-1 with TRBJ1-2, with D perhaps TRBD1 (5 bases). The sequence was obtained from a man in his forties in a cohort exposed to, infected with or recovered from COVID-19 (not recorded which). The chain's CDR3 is CSASDRGTYGIGYTF. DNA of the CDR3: TGCAGTGCTAGTGATCGGGGGACCTATGGAATTGGCTACACCTTC.